A single T cell receptor (beta chain) is shown here with its context. Its target is unknown. Drawing of blood for sampling happened at baseline, at cycle 4 day 1, and at cycle 7 day 1. V was cut by 2 bases and J by 3 bases, with 7 bases left in between. The CDR3 is 14 amino acids. Sequenced by immunoSEQ multiplex PCR; TCRdb stores in-frame clones only, minus some. The sample has about 91,000 clones, approximately 80% seen once. This specimen comes from a study of OX40 agonist ivuxolimab in advanced cancers. About the study: The patients' treatment was ivuxolimab, an agonistic anti-OX40 (CD134) antibody. The study's findings and limits: Specificity for antigen went undetermined in the expanded peripheral T cells. On average, a greater number of expanded clones characterised CD8+ T cells relative to CD4+.

The TCR sequence derives from an adult with an advanced solid tumor such as melanoma, head and neck, liver or kidney cancer. The sample in question was CD4+ or CD8+ T cells sorted from blood, obtained in a trial of the OX40 agonist ivuxolimab. V usage is TRBV6-7 and J usage is TRBJ1-4, with D uncertain. TRBV6-7 is an open reading frame, and its role is uncertain. CDR3 residues: CASSYNRSNEKLFF. As DNA, the CDR3 is TGTGCCAGCAGTTACAATCGGTCTAATGAAAAACTGTTTTTT.